The present TCR beta chain was sequenced within a study of molecular identifiers for immune sequencing clone quantification. This clonotype was seen ten or more times. One entry per CDR3 protein, called by TCRdb with MiXCR from the PCR reads. The sample yields around 480,000 distinct CDR3 sequences, about a fifth seen once. The germline gives CDR1 KGHDR, CDR2 SFDVKD. This CDR3 is 16 amino acids long. V shed 2 bases and J shed 0 bases, with 10 bases lying between them. This sequence originates from a human donor in good health. Some libraries in this study had Jurkat cell RNA spiked in. Source material: naive CD8+ T cells from blood, with Jurkat cell RNA spiked in. Subset given: FACS-sorted CD8+CD4-CCR7+CD45RA+ naive T cells. The chain combines TRBV24-1 with TRBJ2-1, with D uncertain. CDR3 sequence reads: CATSDWLPSSYNEQFF. CDR3 bases: TGTGCCACCAGTGATTGGCTCCCGAGCTCCTACAATGAGCAGTTCTTC.